The 16 T cell receptor beta chains below all came from one sample that was sequenced in a study of Ad26.COV2.S vaccination and SARS-CoV-2 variants. Described treatment: some 20 received Ad26.COV2.S at low or high dose, single or two shots; 5 received placebo; per-sample allocation not given. The samples date from day 63 after the first vaccine or placebo injection. Using immunoSEQ multiplex PCR, the repertoire was profiled, and TCRdb retains in-frame clones only, with some absent. The sample has 440,000 or so clones; less than 95% are singletons. Sequencing used peripheral blood, obtained in a trial of Ad26.COV2.S vaccine versus placebo. The receptor set was obtained from a person aged 18-60 years who received the Ad26.COV2.S COVID-19 vaccine or a placebo.

V gene TRBV28 combines with J gene TRBJ2-1, with D tentatively TRBD2 (6 bases). There are 15 residues in the CDR3. CDR1 is MDHEN, CDR2 SYDVKM, per germline. Trimming took 5 bases from V and 6 from J, leaving 17 bases between them. The CDR3 loop is CASSVAETMLNEQFF. CDR3 nucleotide sequence: TGTGCCAGCAGTGTAGCGGAGACGATGCTCAATGAGCAGTTCTTC.

This clone was found a few times. This chain joins TRBV25-1 and TRBJ2-1, with a tentative D call TRBD2 (6 bases). The length of the CDR3 is 17 residues. The ends were cut back, 8 bases at V and 7 bases at J, with 27 bases in the middle. The germline CDR1 and CDR2 sequences are MGHDK and SYGVNS. The DNA for the CDR3 is TGTGCCAGCGTCCCCCGGGGAGGCCACTCGCCAGGGAATGAGCAGTTCTTC. Protein product: CASVPRGGHSPGNEQFF.

The genes are TRBV13 and TRBJ2-7; 11 nucleotides match TRBD2. Germline V gene lookup returns CDR1 PRHDT and CDR2 FYEKMQ (reference sequence). The CDR3 is 15 amino acids. Unmatched junction bases numbered 5, after V lost 5 bases and J lost 2 bases. The CDR3 bases are TGTGCCAGCAGCCCAACTAGCGGGAGAACCTACGAGCAGTACTTC. This sequence encodes CASSPTSGRTYEQYF.

The rearrangement joins TRBV6-5 to TRBJ2-5, with D tentatively TRBD2 (6 bases). CDR1 and CDR2 (germline): MNHEY, SVGAGI. This CDR3 comprises 15 residues. The V gene lost 6 bases and the J gene lost 0 bases, with 14 bases spanning the gap. The CDR3 DNA sequence: TGTGCCAGCAGCAAAGTCGGAGGGTACCAAGAGACCCAGTACTTC. Its protein is CASSKVGGYQETQYF.

The chain is built from TRBV7-3 and TRBJ2-4; D is ambiguous. Trimming removed 5 bases at V and 6 bases at J, with 14 bases between. CDR1 and CDR2 (germline): SGHTA, FQGTGA. The CDR3 sequence is 14 residues long. CDR3 residues: CASSLRHVRNIQYF. CDR3 DNA: TGTGCCAGCAGCCTTCGACATGTACGAAACATTCAGTACTTC.

This clone was seen a handful of times. The chain employs TRBV6-6 and TRBJ2-1; D is possibly TRBD2 (6 bases). In germline, CDR1 is MNHNY, CDR2 SVGAGI (reference sequence). Deletions cut 7 bases from V and 3 bases from J, with 13 bases between. The length of the CDR3 is 14 residues. The CDR3 spells CASTLLALYNEQFF. The DNA of the CDR3 is TGTGCCAGCACCTTACTAGCTCTCTACAATGAGCAGTTCTTC.

J is TRBJ2-1 and V is TRBV5-1; D tentatively reads TRBD1 or TRBD2 (6 bases each). Per germline, CDR1 SGHRS and CDR2 YFSETQ. The CDR3 contains 12 residues. The V and J ends lost 3 bases and 9 bases respectively, with 10 bases between them. The DNA of the CDR3 is TGCGCCAGCAGCTCACAGGGAGGTGAGCAGTTCTTC. Amino acid sequence: CASSSQGGEQFF.

The J gene is TRBJ2-3, the V gene TRBV2, with 10 bases matching TRBD2. J lost 4 bases, V lost 3 bases, and 1 base had no gene match. Germline V lookup: CDR1 SNHLY, CDR2 FYNNEI. The CDR3 runs 14 residues. CDR3 amino acids: CASSEGTSADTQYF. CDR3 sequence (DNA): TGTGCCAGCAGTGAGGGGACTAGCGCAGATACGCAGTATTTT. The variable domain in full, completed from reference TRBV2 and TRBJ2-3, reads EPEVTQTPSHQVTQMGQEVILRCVPISNHLYFYWYRQILGQKVEFLVSFYNNEISEKSEIFDDQFSVERPDGSNFTLKIRSTKLEDSAMYFCASSEGTSADTQYFGPGTRLTVL.

V usage is TRBV5-5 and J usage is TRBJ1-2; D remains unclear. V was trimmed by 4 bases and J by 2 bases, leaving 9 bases between them. The CDR3 contains 13 residues. CDR1 SGHKS and CDR2 YYEKEE come from the germline V gene (reference sequence). The CDR3 sequence: CASSLGLNYGYTF. The CDR3 DNA sequence: TGTGCCAGCAGCCTGGGTCTGAACTATGGCTACACCTTC. Combining the CDR3 with reference TRBV5-5 and TRBJ1-2 gives the whole variable domain DAGVTQSPTHLIKTRGQQVTLRCSPISGHKSVSWYQQVLGQGPQFIFQYYEKEERGRGNFPDRFSARQFPNYSSELNVNALLLGDSALYLCASSLGLNYGYTFGSGTRLTVV.

V usage is TRBV7-8 and J usage is TRBJ2-5; 13 bases agree with TRBD2. CDR3 size: 16 residues. V dropped 5 bases and J dropped 3; count of bases not matched to a gene: 6. The germline V gene has CDR1 SGHVS and CDR2 FQNEAQ. The CDR3 DNA reads as TGTGCCAGCAGCGTCGCCGGGACTAGCGGGAAAGAGACCCAGTACTTC. It codes for CASSVAGTSGKETQYF.

This clone has only one observation. The chain carries TRBV27 and TRBJ1-5, with TRBD1 as a possible D gene (6 bases). CDR1 and CDR2 (germline): MNHEY, SMNVEV (reference sequence). The CDR3 length is 15 residues. V was trimmed by 3 bases and J by 3 bases, leaving 12 bases between them. The CDR3 is CASSFGRGNNQPQHF. The DNA of the CDR3 is TGTGCCAGCAGTTTCGGCAGGGGTAACAATCAGCCCCAGCATTTT.

A few counts support this clone. This chain joins TRBV18 and TRBJ2-2; no definite D call. Trimming cost V 5 bases and J 3 bases, with 7 bases left between them. Germline CDR1 is KGHSH and CDR2 is LQKENI. The CDR3 loop spans 13 amino acids. The CDR3 protein is CASSTSDTGELFF. CDR3 nucleotides: TGTGCCAGCTCAACGTCGGACACCGGGGAGCTGTTTTTT.

This sequence joins TRBV5-1 and TRBJ1-5; D perhaps matches TRBD1 (6 bases). Trimming stripped 0 bases from V and 2 bases from J, with 6 bases between. CDR3 size: 14 residues. CDR1 and CDR2 from the germline V gene are SGHRS and YFSETQ. The CDR3 DNA reads as TGCGCCAGCAGCTTGGAGGGGGGCAATCAGCCCCAGCATTTT. Protein product: CASSLEGGNQPQHF. Full variable domain (remainder filled in from reference TRBV5-1 and TRBJ1-5): KAGVTQTPRYLIKTRGQQVTLSCSPISGHRSVSWYQQTPGQGLQFLFEYFSETQRNKGNFPGRFSGRQFSNSRSEMNVSTLELGDSALYLCASSLEGGNQPQHFGDGTRLSIL.

The chain links TRBV18 to TRBJ2-1, with 7 bases identical to TRBD1. V lost 6 bases and J lost 5; bases outside the gene matches: 4. CDR1 is KGHSH, CDR2 LQKENI, per germline. The CDR3 contains 13 residues. In DNA, the CDR3 is TGTGCCAGCTCTTACGACAGGGACAATGAGCAGTTCTTC. Translated, it gives CASSYDRDNEQFF.

J is TRBJ2-7 and V is TRBV7-9, with 8 bases matching TRBD2. V trimming: 5 bases; J trimming: 0 bases; junction bases outside the gene matches: 6. This CDR3 contains 15 residues. The germline gives CDR1 SEHNR, CDR2 FQNEAQ (reference sequence). The chain's CDR3 is CASSRGGPSSYEQYF. For the CDR3, the DNA is TGTGCCAGCAGCCGCGGGGGGCCCAGCTCCTACGAGCAGTACTTC.

This sequence joins TRBV6-4 and TRBJ2-1; the D gene could be TRBD1 or TRBD2 (5 bases each). Trimming left V 1 base short and J 7 bases short, with 14 bases between. Germline CDR1 MRHNA, CDR2 SNTAGT. This CDR3 has 15 amino acids. The CDR3 nucleotides are TGTGCCAGCAGTGACTTTTATGGGGGAGTAAATGAGCAGTTCTTC. Its protein product is CASSDFYGGVNEQFF.